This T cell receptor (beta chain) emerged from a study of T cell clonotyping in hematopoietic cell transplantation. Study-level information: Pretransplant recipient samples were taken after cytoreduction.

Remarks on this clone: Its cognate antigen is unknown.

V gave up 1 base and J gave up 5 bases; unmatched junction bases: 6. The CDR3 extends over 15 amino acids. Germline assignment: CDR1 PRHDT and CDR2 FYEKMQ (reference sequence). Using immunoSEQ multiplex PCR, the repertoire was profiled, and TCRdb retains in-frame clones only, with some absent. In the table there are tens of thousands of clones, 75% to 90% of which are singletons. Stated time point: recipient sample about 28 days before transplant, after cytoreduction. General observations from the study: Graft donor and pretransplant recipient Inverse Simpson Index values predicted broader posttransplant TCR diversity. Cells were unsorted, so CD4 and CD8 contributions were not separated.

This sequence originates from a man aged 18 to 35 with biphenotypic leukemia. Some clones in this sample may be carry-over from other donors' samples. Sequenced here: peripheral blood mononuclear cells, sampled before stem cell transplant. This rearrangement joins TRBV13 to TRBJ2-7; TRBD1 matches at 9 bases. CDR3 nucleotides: TGTGCCAGCAGCTTAGCGCCGGACAGGGGACACGAGCAGTACTTC. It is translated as CASSLAPDRGHEQYF. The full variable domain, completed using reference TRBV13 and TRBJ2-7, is AAGVIQSPRHLIKEKRETATLKCYPIPRHDTVYWYQQGPGQDPQFLISFYEKMQSDKGSIPDRFSAQQFSDYHSELNMSSLELGDSALYFCASSLAPDRGHEQYFGPGTRLTVT.